The rows below give T cell receptor beta chains drawn from one sample of a study of pediatric ulcerative colitis. Data came from immunoSEQ multiplex PCR; TCRdb stores just in-frame clones and leaves some out. This sample has fewer than 25,000 clones, with about three quarters found just once. The sample was gut tissue. The receptor set was obtained from a boy under 18 with severe ulcerative colitis. The CDR3 runs from the conserved cysteine through the conserved F or W. The D gene is left open where the match is weak. Part of the rows lack a size; the others show once, few, many or a class for expanded clones.

D gene,clone size,J gene,V gene,CDR3 DNA,CDR3 protein
.,.,TRBJ2-3,TRBV27,TGTGCCAGCGCCAACAGAGGGATAGCGCAGTATTTT,CASANRGIAQYF
TRBD1,.,TRBJ1-1,TRBV18,TGTGCCAGCTCACCACCGGACAGGGTGAACACTGAAGCTTTCTTT,CASSPPDRVNTEAFF
TRBD1,.,TRBJ2-3,TRBV5-1,TGCGCCAGCAGCTCGTCGGACAGGGTCCCAGATACGCAGTATTTT,CASSSSDRVPDTQYF
TRBD1,few,TRBJ1-1,TRBV7-6,TGTGCCAGCAGCCCAGGGGGGAGGGGCACTGAAGCTTTCTTT,CASSPGGRGTEAFF
.,.,TRBJ1-1,TRBV18,TGTGCCAGCTCACCCCGACAGGATGAAGCTTTCTTT,CASSPRQDEAFF
TRBD2,few,TRBJ2-1,TRBV7-9,TGTGCCATACCGGGACTAGCGGGCAATGAGCAGTTCTTC,CAIPGLAGNEQFF
.,.,TRBJ2-1,TRBV14,TGTGCCAGCAGCCCAGGATTGGGACGTGTAAATGAGCAGTTCTTC,CASSPGLGRVNEQFF
.,.,TRBJ1-1,TRBV4-1,TGCGCCAGCAGCCCCGGGTCTCTCAGGCTGCACACTGAAGCTTTCTTT,CASSPGSLRLHTEAFF
.,.,TRBJ1-6,TRBV10-3,TGTGCCATCAGTGACGGGACGGGTAATTCACCCCTCCACTTT,CAISDGTGNSPLHF
.,.,TRBJ1-1,TRBV9,TGTGCCAGCAACCAACTGGAGAACGCTGAAGCTTTCTTT,CASNQLENAEAFF
TRBD1,.,TRBJ1-6,TRBV7-3,TGTGCCAGCAGCCCGACAGGGGGGGACAGAGTCCTCCACTTT,CASSPTGGDRVLHF
.,few,TRBJ1-2,TRBV2,TGTGCCAGCAGTGAGACGGGGCCATATGGCTACACCTTC,CASSETGPYGYTF
.,.,TRBJ1-4,TRBV7-8,TGTGCCAGCAGCTTAGGTTGGTCGATCTCAACTAATGAAAAACTGTTTTTT,CASSLGWSISTNEKLFF
.,once,TRBJ2-7,TRBV5-4,TGTGCCAGCACCCCCCAGGCAGGAAGCTCCTACGAGCAGTACTTC,CASTPQAGSSYEQYF
TRBD1,.,TRBJ1-2,TRBV18,TGTGCCAGCTCACCACGAACAGGGGGCGATGGCTACACCTTC,CASSPRTGGDGYTF
.,.,TRBJ2-7,TRBV11-2,TGTGCCAGCAGCGAGGGGAGAAGGGGACCTTCCTACGAGCAGTACTTC,CASSEGRRGPSYEQYF
TRBD2,.,TRBJ2-5,TRBV5-1,TGCGCCTGCGGCCCAGCGGGGGGAAAAAAAGAGACCCAGTACTTC,CACGPAGGKKETQYF
.,.,TRBJ2-5,TRBV12-5,TGTGCTAGTGGTTTACGCGGGGCACAAGAGACCCAGTACTTC,CASGLRGAQETQYF
.,.,TRBJ1-4,TRBV4-3,TGCGCCAGCAGCCAAGAGGGCAGGGTAGGTGAAAAACTGTTTTTT,CASSQEGRVGEKLFF
TRBD2,.,TRBJ2-1,TRBV6-5,TGTGCCAGCAGAGCTAGCGGGGGGGCCGATGAGCAGTTCTTC,CASRASGGADEQFF
.,.,TRBJ1-5,TRBV19,TGTGCCAGTAGTAGGCCCCTTCGGACCGCCGGCCAGCCCCAGCATTTT,CASSRPLRTAGQPQHF
.,once,TRBJ1-5,TRBV6-4,TGTGCCGGGTCCAATCAGCCCCAGCATTTT,CAGSNQPQHF
.,.,TRBJ2-6,TRBV5-8,TGTGCCAGCGGAACAAGTCATACAAAGTCGGGCCAACGTCCTGACTTC,CASGTSHTKSGQRPDF
.,.,TRBJ1-4,TRBV7-2,TGTGCCAGCAGCCCCGGGTCTCGGTTTGGCGAAAAACTGTTTTTT,CASSPGSRFGEKLFF
.,.,TRBJ1-3,TRBV9,TGTGCCAGCAGCGCCCACAGCTCTGGAAACACCATATATTTT,CASSAHSSGNTIYF
TRBD1,.,TRBJ1-1,TRBV5-6,TGTGCCAGCAGCTTTGGGGGCTTGAACAGGGGCACTGAAGCTTTCTTT,CASSFGGLNRGTEAFF
TRBD1,.,TRBJ2-5,TRBV6-1,TGTGCCAGCAGAAGGACAGGGCAGCACCAAGAGACCCAGTACTTC,CASRRTGQHQETQYF
TRBD1,.,TRBJ1-1,TRBV25-1,TGTGCCAGCAGTGACTCCTCCGGGACAGGGAAGGCTGAAGCTTTCTTT,CASSDSSGTGKAEAFF
.,.,TRBJ1-2,TRBV7-8,TGTGCCAGCATCCCTACACTTGGTTCTAACTATGGCTACACCTTC,CASIPTLGSNYGYTF
.,.,TRBJ2-5,TRBV4-3,TGCGCCAGCAGCCGGGTCGGTGGCGGGACCCAGTACTTC,CASSRVGGGTQYF
.,.,TRBJ1-2,TRBV4-1,TGCGCCAGCAGCCAGGAGCTCGGGATGGAGGTTGGCTACACCTTC,CASSQELGMEVGYTF
.,.,TRBJ2-2,TRBV11-1,TGTGCCAGCAGCTTAAAAGGGGCGAACACCGGGGAGCTGTTTTTT,CASSLKGANTGELFF
.,few,TRBJ1-3,TRBV30,TGTGCCTGGGGCAGATCCTCTGGAAACACCATATATTTT,CAWGRSSGNTIYF
.,.,TRBJ2-5,TRBV6-1,TGTGCCAGCAGTGAGAATGGCAGGGTAGGAGAGACCCAGTACTTC,CASSENGRVGETQYF
.,few,TRBJ2-7,TRBV11-2,TGTGCCAGCAGCCCCTTACTTCCCTACGAGCAGTACTTC,CASSPLLPYEQYF
TRBD2,medium-sized,TRBJ2-3,TRBV9,TGTGCCAGCAGCGGGCTAGCGGGGCCCACAGATACGCAGTATTTT,CASSGLAGPTDTQYF
.,.,TRBJ2-5,TRBV7-3,TGTGCCAGCAGCTTAGGCCGACAAGAGACCCAGTACTTC,CASSLGRQETQYF
TRBD1,.,TRBJ2-6,TRBV5-1,TGCGCCAGCAGCTTACAGGGGGCCCCTGGGGCCAACGTCCTGACTTTC,CASSLQGAPGANVLTF
TRBD1,.,TRBJ2-6,TRBV5-1,TGCGCCAGCAGCACGACAGGGGGGATCTCTGGGGCCAACGTCCTGACTTTC,CASSTTGGISGANVLTF
.,.,TRBJ2-3,TRBV6-1,TGTGCCAGCAGTGGGGTAGGAGGGTGGGGGACAGATACGCAGTATTTT,CASSGVGGWGTDTQYF
.,once,TRBJ2-1,TRBV30,TGTGCCTGGAGTGTGAAAACTTCGCAGTTCTTC,CAWSVKTSQFF